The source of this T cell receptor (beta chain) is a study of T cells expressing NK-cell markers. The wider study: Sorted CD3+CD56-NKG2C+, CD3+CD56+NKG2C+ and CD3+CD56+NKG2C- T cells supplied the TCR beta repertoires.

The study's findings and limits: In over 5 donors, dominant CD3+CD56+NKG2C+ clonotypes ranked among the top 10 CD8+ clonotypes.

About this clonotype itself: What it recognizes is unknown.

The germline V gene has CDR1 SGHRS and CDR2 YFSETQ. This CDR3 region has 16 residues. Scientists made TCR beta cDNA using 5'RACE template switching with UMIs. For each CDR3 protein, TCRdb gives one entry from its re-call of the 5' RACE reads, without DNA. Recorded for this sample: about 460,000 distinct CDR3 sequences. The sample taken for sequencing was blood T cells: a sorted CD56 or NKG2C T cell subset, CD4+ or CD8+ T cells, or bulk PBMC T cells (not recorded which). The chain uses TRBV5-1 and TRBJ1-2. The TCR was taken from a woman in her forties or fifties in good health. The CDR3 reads CASSLEPGTMGYGYTF.